The 11 T cell receptor beta chains given below trace back to one sample, sequenced in a study of CD8+ T cells in alopecia areata. Isolated RNA was reverse transcribed into cDNA used as the sequencing template. Assay used: immunoSEQ multiplex PCR; TCRdb lists only in-frame clones, some missing. Here the sample spans about 150,000 clones, about two thirds being singletons. Sequenced sample: CD8+ T cells sorted from blood. The receptors were sampled from a human donor in good health.

The gene calls are TRBV2 and TRBJ2-1; 7 bases align to TRBD2. The CDR3 is 15 amino acids. In germline, CDR1 is SNHLY, CDR2 FYNNEI. The J segment lost 5 bases and the V segment lost 4 bases, leaving 8 bases of the junction unmatched. CDR3 sequence reads: CASSVITGGHNEQFF. The CDR3 DNA reads as TGTGCCAGCAGTGTTATAACGGGAGGACACAATGAGCAGTTCTTC.

V and J are TRBV20-1 and TRBJ2-7; D call uncertain. The CDR3 spans 11 residues. The V end was cut by 5 bases, the J end by 6 bases, with 11 bases between. Looked up from germline, CDR1 is DFQATT and CDR2 is SNEGSKA (reference sequence). The CDR3 region is CSAGVDGEQYF. In DNA form, the CDR3 reads TGCAGTGCTGGTGTGGACGGCGAGCAGTACTTC.

The V call is TRBV29-1, the J call TRBJ2-7; 8 bases align to TRBD1. The CDR3 spans 13 residues. J was trimmed by 3 bases and V by 7 bases; bases with no gene match: 8. The germline gives CDR1 SQVTM, CDR2 ANQGSEA. The CDR3 coding sequence is TGCAGCGCCATAGACAGGGGAGGCTACGAGCAGTACTTC. Protein sequence: CSAIDRGGYEQYF.

The J gene is TRBJ1-1, the V gene TRBV5-1; 10 bases match TRBD1. The V gene's germline CDR1 is SGHRS and CDR2 YFSETQ. Unmatched junction bases numbered 10, after V lost 4 bases and J lost 1 base. The CDR3 sequence is 17 residues long. The CDR3 coding sequence is TGCGCCAGCAGCGTGGGGGACAGGGGCATAAGGAACACTGAAGCTTTCTTT. Protein sequence: CASSVGDRGIRNTEAFF.

The chain has TRBV29-1 and TRBJ2-7; possible D gene TRBD2, 5 bases. This CDR3 comprises 13 residues. V was trimmed by 4 bases and J by 0 bases, leaving 10 bases between them. Germline CDR1 is SQVTM and CDR2 is ANQGSEA. In nucleotides, the CDR3 is TGCAGCGTTGTGGGAGTAGGCTCCTACGAGCAGTACTTC. Residues: CSVVGVGSYEQYF.

This clone is a singleton in its sample. The rearrangement joins TRBV27 to TRBJ2-1; D possibly corresponds to TRBD1 (6 bases). This CDR3 contains 14 residues. Per the germline V gene, CDR1 is MNHEY and CDR2 is SMNVEV (reference sequence). V lost 2 bases and J lost 4, with 9 bases in between. The CDR3: CASSLQGHYNEQFF. The CDR3 nucleotides read TGTGCCAGCAGTTTACAGGGACATTACAATGAGCAGTTCTTC.

The table lists this clone with a few counts. V is TRBV7-8 and J is TRBJ2-1; 15 bases align to TRBD2. Germline trimming cut 0 bases from V and 9 bases from J; bases unmatched to any gene: 6. The CDR3 runs to 17 residues. Germline V gene lookup returns CDR1 SGHVS and CDR2 FQNEAQ. The CDR3 loop is CASSLAGLAGGPGEQFF. In nucleotides, the CDR3 is TGTGCCAGCAGCTTAGCTGGACTAGCGGGAGGGCCCGGTGAGCAGTTCTTC.

This clone was seen more than once but under ten times. Other DNA sequences from this sample encode an identical CDR3 as well. The chain links TRBV5-1 to TRBJ2-7; D may match TRBD1 or TRBD2 (5 bases each). Germline loops: CDR1 SGHRS, CDR2 YFSETQ. The V and J ends lost 2 bases and 4 bases respectively, with 10 bases between them. This CDR3 has 13 residues. The DNA for the CDR3 is TGCGCCAGCAGCTTAAGTGGGGGTTACGAGCAGTACTTC. Its protein is CASSLSGGYEQYF.

This clone was counted between two and nine times. This chain joins TRBV29-1 and TRBJ2-3; no reliable D call. CDR1 and CDR2 (germline): SQVTM, ANQGSEA. The CDR3 totals 13 residues. For the CDR3, the DNA is TGCAGTGCTGTCGGGTCTAGCACAGATACGCAGTATTTT. Protein product: CSAVGSSTDTQYF.

The V call is TRBV5-1, the J call TRBJ2-7; D possibly corresponds to TRBD2 (5 bases). V lost 4 bases and J 2 bases, leaving 16 bases between the germline ends. Germline CDR1 reads SGHRS; CDR2 reads YFSETQ. The CDR3 covers 15 residues. The CDR3 here is CASSNDWTGTYEQYF. CDR3 in DNA: TGCGCCAGCAGCAACGATTGGACGGGGACCTACGAGCAGTACTTC.

Here the CDR3 DNA reads TGTGCCAGCAGTGGACAGGAGTTCGGAAGCCAAGAGACCCAGTACTTC. Its protein product is CASSGQEFGSQETQYF. The chain joins TRBV2 to TRBJ2-5; possible D gene TRBD1, 6 bases. From germline, CDR1 is SNHLY and CDR2 FYNNEI. V lost 4 bases, J lost 1 base, and 16 bases lay in between. CDR3 length: 16 amino acids. Full variable domain (rest looked up from reference TRBV2 and TRBJ2-5): EPEVTQTPSHQVTQMGQEVILRCVPISNHLYFYWYRQILGQKVEFLVSFYNNEISEKSEIFDDQFSVERPDGSNFTLKIRSTKLEDSAMYFCASSGQEFGSQETQYFGPGTRLLVL.